This T cell receptor beta chain was observed in a study of cytomegalovirus exposure and HLA in healthy donors. General study results and limits: In the analysis, some V segments, TRBV6-2 and TRBV6-3 included, were excluded as indistinguishable.

The primer mix had 60 Vbeta and 13 Jbeta primers. Sequenced by immunoSEQ multiplex PCR; TCRdb stores in-frame clones only, minus some. Of around 150,000 clones detected, roughly 82% appear once; the ten largest clones hold about 5.6%. The germline V gene encodes CDR1 SGHVS and CDR2 FQNEAQ. The germline V and J ends were trimmed by 5 bases and 8 bases, with 12 bases remaining between them. This CDR3 has 13 amino acids. This clone occurred a few times. The antigen is not known. The sequence was collected from a man aged 30-40 years in good health and CMV-seropositive. The chain combines TRBV7-8 with TRBJ2-2; the D gene is possibly TRBD2 (5 bases). Sequenced: PBMCs. CDR3 region: CASSLLAQGELFF. CDR3 coding DNA: TGTGCCAGCAGCCTCCTAGCCCAAGGGGAGCTGTTTTTT.